A single sample gave rise to the 20 T cell receptor beta chains below, sequenced in a study of OX40 agonist ivuxolimab in advanced cancers. Measured with immunoSEQ multiplex PCR; TCRdb has only the in-frame clones, and not every one. The sample lists around 50,000 clones, about 88% occurring once. Sequencing used CD4+ or CD8+ T cells sorted from blood, obtained in a trial of the OX40 agonist ivuxolimab. These receptors came from an adult with an advanced solid tumor such as melanoma, head and neck, liver or kidney cancer.

The chain combines TRBV19 with TRBJ2-1, with 11 bases that match TRBD2. V dropped 8 bases and J dropped 7; count of bases not matched to a gene: 7. Germline V gives CDR1 LNHDA, CDR2 SQIVND (reference sequence). The CDR3 runs 14 residues. CDR3: CASSTSGTSNEQFF. The CDR3 bases are TGTGCCAGTTCGACTAGCGGGACATCGAATGAGCAGTTCTTC. Based on the CDR3 plus reference TRBV19 and TRBJ2-1, the full variable domain is DGGITQSPKYLFRKEGQNVTLSCEQNLNHDAMYWYRQDPGQGLRLIYYSQIVNDFQKGDIAEGYSVSREKKESFPLTVTSAQKNPTAFYLCASSTSGTSNEQFFGPGTRLTVL.

The chain has TRBV6-5 and TRBJ2-3, with D perhaps matching TRBD2 (6 bases). Trimming took 3 bases from V and 6 from J, leaving 13 bases between them. The CDR3 runs to 14 residues. CDR1 MNHEY and CDR2 SVGAGI come from the germline V gene. The DNA of the CDR3 is TGTGCCAGCAGTTATGGATCTAGCGCGGATACGCAGTATTTT. Its translation is CASSYGSSADTQYF.

This clone was seen just once. This sequence joins TRBV7-8 and TRBJ1-1; D is perhaps TRBD1 (6 bases). Germline CDR1 and CDR2: SGHVS and FQNEAQ. V was cut by 1 base and J by 0 bases, with 12 bases left in between. This CDR3 comprises 16 residues. The DNA of the CDR3 is TGTGCCAGCAGCTTAGAACAGGGACCACTGAACACTGAAGCTTTCTTT. This translates into CASSLEQGPLNTEAFF.

The chain links TRBV5-4 to TRBJ1-1, with 8 bases fitting TRBD1. With V trimmed by 2 bases and J by 5 bases, 5 bases remained unmatched. The CDR3 sequence is 14 residues long. Germline-derived CDR1 and CDR2 are SGHNT and YYREEE (reference sequence). Here the CDR3 DNA reads TGTGCCAGCAGCTTAGACAGGGGTATAACTGAAGCTTTCTTT. Translation gives CASSLDRGITEAFF. The complete variable domain, with remaining parts taken from reference TRBV5-4 and TRBJ1-1, reads ETGVTQSPTHLIKTRGQQVTLRCSSQSGHNTVSWYQQALGQGPQFIFQYYREEENGRGNFPPRFSGLQFPNYSSELNVNALELDDSALYLCASSLDRGITEAFFGQGTRLTVV.

CDR3 bases: TGTGCCAGTAGTACCCCGGACACCACCTACGAGCAGTACTTC. Residues: CASSTPDTTYEQYF. The rearrangement links TRBV19 to TRBJ2-7; a possible D gene is TRBD1 (5 bases). Trimming shortened V by 4 bases and J by 2 bases, and 12 bases separated the two germline ends. This CDR3 spans 14 amino acids. Germline CDR1 reads LNHDA; CDR2 reads SQIVND (reference sequence). The full variable domain, its missing parts supplied by reference TRBV19 and TRBJ2-7, is DGGITQSPKYLFRKEGQNVTLSCEQNLNHDAMYWYRQDPGQGLRLIYYSQIVNDFQKGDIAEGYSVSREKKESFPLTVTSAQKNPTAFYLCASSTPDTTYEQYFGPGTRLTVT.

This clone has a single count. The chain employs TRBV21-1 and TRBJ2-5; the DNA was not compared with TRBD1, the D call given in the table. TRBV21-1 is a documented pseudogene. This CDR3 has 13 amino acids. The DNA for the CDR3 is TGTGCCAGCCCCAGGGGGCTTCAAGAGACCCAGTACTTC. Its translation is CASPRGLQETQYF.

This chain joins TRBV6-6 and TRBJ1-5; D not certain. The V gene's germline CDR1 is MNHNY and CDR2 SVGAGI (reference sequence). This CDR3 has 15 amino acids. The germline V and J ends were trimmed by 5 bases and 7 bases, with 18 bases remaining between them. The CDR3 region has the DNA TGTGCCAGCAGTACGCGGAAGGGAGGAAGGCAGCCCCAGCATTTT. Amino acid sequence: CASSTRKGGRQPQHF.

As concerns this clone: An end of the junction does not agree with germline; a read error may underlie this. V and J are TRBV4-3 and TRBJ2-3, with 8 positions matching TRBD2. CDR3 size: 16 residues. CDR1 LGHNA and CDR2 YSLEER come from the germline V gene. The CDR3 nucleotides are TGCGCCAGCAGCCAATCTCTAGCGGGTATAACAGATACACAGTATTTT. Translating it yields CASSQSLAGITDTQYF.

This clone was seen just once. The V call is TRBV7-9, the J call TRBJ2-4; D call uncertain. V lost 7 bases and J lost 1, with 14 bases in between. CDR1 is SEHNR, CDR2 FQNEAQ, per germline (reference sequence). This CDR3 is 15 amino acids long. CDR3 DNA sequence: TGTGCCAGCAAATCACGCGGCATGGCCAAAAACATTCAGTACTTC. Its translation is CASKSRGMAKNIQYF.

This chain uses TRBV30 with TRBJ2-2, with D unclear. Germline lookup yields CDR1 GTSNPN and CDR2 SVGIG (reference sequence). Between the trimmed V and J ends, which lost 1 base and 4 bases, there was a span of 7 bases. The CDR3 has 13 residues. CDR3 region: CAWSGARTGELFF. The CDR3 nucleotides read TGTGCCTGGAGTGGCGCCCGCACCGGGGAGCTGTTTTTT.

The V call is TRBV30, the J call TRBJ2-7; D may be TRBD1 or TRBD2 (5 bases each). CDR1 and CDR2 (germline): GTSNPN, SVGIG (reference sequence). Trimming stripped 1 base from V and 6 bases from J, with 16 bases between. The CDR3 spans 14 residues. The CDR3 coding sequence is TGTGCCTGGAGTGAGAGGGGTAGAGGATTCGAGCAGTACTTC. Translation gives CAWSERGRGFEQYF. Together with reference TRBV30 and TRBJ2-7, the CDR3 gives the full variable domain: SQTIHQWPATLVQPVGSPLSLECTVEGTSNPNLYWYRQAAGRGLQLLFYSVGIGQISSEVPQNLSASRPQDRQFILSSKKLLLSDSGFYLCAWSERGRGFEQYFGPGTRLTVT.

V is TRBV7-3 and J is TRBJ2-3; the match to TRBD1 covers 7 bases. The CDR3 has 13 amino acids. The ends lost 8 bases at V and 0 bases at J; junction bases unmatched: 2. Germline CDR1 SGHTA, CDR2 FQGTGA. This chain's CDR3 is CASRQGSTDTQYF. CDR3 in DNA: TGTGCCAGCCGACAGGGAAGCACAGATACGCAGTATTTT.

The rearrangement joins TRBV30 to TRBJ1-6; TRBD1 matches 10 bases. V trimming: 5 bases; J trimming: 9 bases; junction bases outside the gene matches: 7. Germline-derived CDR1 and CDR2 are GTSNPN and SVGIG (reference sequence). This CDR3 region has 14 residues. The DNA for the CDR3 is TGTGCCTGGGGGGACAGGGGATACAGTTCACCCCTCCACTTT. Amino acids: CAWGDRGYSSPLHF.

The chain has TRBV6-4 and TRBJ1-2; no clear D gene. The CDR3 spans 14 residues. Germline lookup yields CDR1 MRHNA and CDR2 SNTAGT. V was trimmed by 0 bases and J by 7 bases, leaving 12 bases between them. CDR3 nucleotide sequence: TGTGCCAGCAGTGACTCTCAAGGATCTCGTGGCTACACCTTC. Encoded protein: CASSDSQGSRGYTF.

V is TRBV27 and J is TRBJ2-7; no clear D. The V end was cut by 2 bases, the J end by 6 bases, with 11 bases between. The CDR3 has 13 amino acids. Germline loops: CDR1 MNHEY, CDR2 SMNVEV (reference sequence). CDR3 coding DNA: TGTGCCAGCAGTTTAAATGAAGGTGGCGAGCAGTACTTC. Its translation is CASSLNEGGEQYF.

Concerning this clone itself: Other DNA sequences from this sample encode an identical CDR3 as well. CDR3 nucleotide sequence: TGTGCCAGCAGCTCGGTCGGAAGCACAGATACGCAGTATTTT. Translation gives CASSSVGSTDTQYF. J is TRBJ2-3 and V is TRBV7-3; D not resolved. The CDR3 is 14 residues long. Germline V gene sequence: CDR1 SGHTA, CDR2 FQGTGA. The V and J ends lost 4 bases and 0 bases respectively, with 8 bases between them. Together with reference TRBV7-3 and TRBJ2-3, the CDR3 gives the full variable domain: GAGVSQTPSNKVTEKGKYVELRCDPISGHTALYWYRQSLGQGPEFLIYFQGTGAADDSGLPNDRFFAVRPEGSVSTLKIQRTERGDSAVYLCASSSVGSTDTQYFGPGTRLTVL.

This clone appeared once. This chain links TRBV5-1 with TRBJ1-1, with TRBD1 matching 7 bases. The CDR3 extends over 14 amino acids. Trimming removed 4 bases from V and 1 base from J; junction bases left unmatched: 4. Germline assignment: CDR1 SGHRS and CDR2 YFSETQ. CDR3 residues: CASSVTGPNTEAFF. DNA of the CDR3: TGCGCCAGCAGCGTGACAGGGCCGAACACTGAAGCTTTCTTT.

J is TRBJ1-1 and V is TRBV25-1; no firm D call. Germline V gene lookup returns CDR1 MGHDK and CDR2 SYGVNS. The CDR3 totals 16 residues. Between the trimmed V and J ends, which lost 1 base and 0 bases, there was a span of 12 bases. DNA for the CDR3: TGTGCCAGCAGTGAATGGGGAGGAACCATGAACACTGAAGCTTTCTTT. This gives the protein CASSEWGGTMNTEAFF.

V and J are TRBV5-1 and TRBJ2-6; 9 bases line up with TRBD1. The CDR3 spans 16 residues. In germline, CDR1 is SGHRS, CDR2 YFSETQ. V lost 2 bases and J lost 4; bases outside the gene matches: 4. The CDR3 here is CASSLQGAHGANVLTF. The CDR3, as DNA: TGCGCCAGCAGCTTACAGGGGGCACACGGGGCCAACGTCCTGACTTTC.

V is TRBV5-5 and J is TRBJ1-2, with D perhaps TRBD1 (6 bases). The CDR3 contains 14 residues. The V gene lost 6 bases and the J gene lost 4 bases, with 16 bases spanning the gap. Germline lookup yields CDR1 SGHKS and CDR2 YYEKEE (reference sequence). The CDR3 coding sequence is TGTGCCAGCACGCCCGCAGGGGCCATCTATGGCTACACCTTC. It is translated as CASTPAGAIYGYTF. The whole variable domain, filled in from reference TRBV5-5 and TRBJ1-2, reads DAGVTQSPTHLIKTRGQQVTLRCSPISGHKSVSWYQQVLGQGPQFIFQYYEKEERGRGNFPDRFSARQFPNYSSELNVNALLLGDSALYLCASTPAGAIYGYTFGSGTRLTVV.